This record covers a single TCR beta chain. V gave up 4 bases and J gave up 13 bases; unmatched junction bases: 12. This CDR3 contains 14 residues. Looked up from germline, CDR1 is ENHRY and CDR2 is SYGVKD. The data were obtained in a study of CD8+CD57+ T cells in acquired aplastic anemia. TCR beta VDJ and CDR3 profiling used genomic DNA as template. TCRdb independently ran MiXCR on the reads; one entry per CDR3 protein. The sample carries hundreds of thousands of distinct CDR3 sequences, 56% recorded once. An expansion of CD8+CD57+ cells by flow cytometry had been shown in patients chosen for sequencing.

The TCR originated in a human donor with aplastic anemia. J is TRBJ1-5 and V is TRBV10-3; 8 bases line up with TRBD1. Sequencing was carried out using sorted CD4+, CD8+, or CD8+CD57+ T cells (not recorded which) from PBMCs. CDR3 DNA sequence: TGTGCCATCAGTGGTACTAGGACAGGGCAGGGTCAGCATTTT. It specifies CAISGTRTGQGQHF.